The 21 T cell receptor beta chains below come from one sample, sequenced in a study of T cell responses to AZD1222 COVID-19 vaccine. Generated by immunoSEQ multiplex PCR, the TCRdb table keeps only in-frame clones and is missing some. The repertoire holds about 140,000 clones, with approximately 90% as singletons. The sample consisted of peripheral blood, taken 28 days after the second AZD1222 dose. These receptors came from an adult who received the AZD1222 COVID-19 vaccine.

This sequence joins TRBV27 and TRBJ1-6; maybe TRBD1 (5 bases). The germline V gene encodes CDR1 MNHEY and CDR2 SMNVEV (reference sequence). The CDR3 runs 16 residues. V gave up 1 base and J gave up 10 bases, with 17 bases separating them. CDR3 nucleotides: TGTGCCAGCAGTTTATTGCAGGGTCTATTGGGATCACCCCTCCACTTT. It yields the protein CASSLLQGLLGSPLHF.

This clone came up a few times. The V and J genes are TRBV6-5 and TRBJ1-2, with D maybe TRBD1 (6 bases). The CDR3 is 14 residues long. Germline CDR1 is MNHEY and CDR2 is SVGAGI. V was trimmed by 8 bases and J by 6 bases, leaving 19 bases between them. Here the CDR3 DNA reads TGTGCCAGCTACCGAGTTCAGGGGAAAGATGGCTACACCTTC. Translation gives CASYRVQGKDGYTF.

This clone appeared a few times. The chain joins TRBV12-3 or TRBV12-4 to TRBJ2-7; tentative D call: TRBD2 (6 bases). The CDR3 is 13 residues long. Trimming pared 7 bases from V and 0 bases from J, leaving 10 bases between. The CDR3 is CASTDYDSYEQYF. The CDR3 nucleotides read TGTGCCAGCACGGACTATGACTCCTACGAGCAGTACTTC.

The V and J genes are TRBV11-2 and TRBJ2-1; D uncertain. The CDR3 consists of 18 residues. Per the germline V gene, CDR1 is SGHAT and CDR2 is FQNNGV. V lost 4 bases to trimming and J lost 1 base, with 20 bases between them. CDR3 loop: CASSSPGVSPRSYNEQFF. The CDR3 coding sequence is TGTGCCAGCAGCTCCCCTGGAGTCTCTCCCCGTTCCTACAATGAGCAGTTCTTC.

The rearrangement joins TRBV14 to TRBJ1-2; D uncertain. Germline values: CDR1 SGHDN, CDR2 FVKESK. V was shortened by 1 base and J by 10 bases, with 7 bases between the two germline ends. The CDR3 has 11 residues. This CDR3 reads CASSQGWAYTF. In nucleotides, the CDR3 is TGTGCCAGCAGCCAAGGTTGGGCCTACACCTTC.

The rearrangement uses TRBV7-9 and TRBJ2-5; TRBD1 might be the D (6 bases). The germline V gene encodes CDR1 SEHNR and CDR2 FQNEAQ (reference sequence). Trimming removed 5 bases at V and 4 bases at J, with 20 bases between. The CDR3 is made up of 16 amino acids. The CDR3 spells CASSLGDTGKRETQYF. For the CDR3, the DNA is TGTGCCAGCAGCCTGGGGGATACAGGGAAGAGAGAGACCCAGTACTTC.

The chain couples TRBV27 to TRBJ2-7; the D gene is possibly TRBD2 (5 bases). CDR1 MNHEY and CDR2 SMNVEV come from the germline V gene (reference sequence). The V and J ends lost 8 bases and 0 bases respectively, with 14 bases between them. There are 14 residues in the CDR3. The DNA of the CDR3 is TGTGCCAGCGGGAAAGACTATAGCTCCTACGAGCAGTACTTC. Protein sequence: CASGKDYSSYEQYF.

The CDR3 sequence is CASSQDHGGTEAFF. The CDR3 DNA sequence: TGCGCCAGCAGCCAAGATCACGGGGGCACTGAAGCTTTCTTT. The chain couples TRBV4-1 to TRBJ1-1; tentatively, D is TRBD1 (5 bases). CDR3 length equals 14 residues. CDR1 and CDR2 from the germline V gene are MGHRA and YSYEKL. The V end lost 0 bases, the J end lost 4 bases, and 9 bases lay between the germline ends.

The chain recombines TRBV7-2 with TRBJ1-3; no reliable D call. Germline V CDR1 and CDR2: SGHTA, FQGNSA. V shed 0 bases and J shed 0 bases, with 9 bases lying between them. This CDR3 comprises 16 residues. This CDR3 reads CASSLAPGTSGNTIYF. The CDR3 nucleotides are TGTGCCAGCAGCTTAGCGCCAGGAACCTCTGGAAACACCATATATTTT.

The chain employs TRBV3-1 (or the pseudogene TRBV3-2) and TRBJ1-1; D may be TRBD1 (6 bases). The germline gives CDR1 LGHDT, CDR2 YNNKEL (reference sequence). The V gene lost 5 bases and the J gene lost 3 bases, with 13 bases spanning the gap. The length of the CDR3 is 14 residues. The CDR3 loop is CASSNLGGDTEAFF. In nucleotides, the CDR3 is TGTGCCAGCAGCAACCTAGGGGGGGACACTGAAGCTTTCTTT.

The chain couples TRBV5-4 to TRBJ1-1; D is uncertain. CDR1 is SGHNT, CDR2 YYREEE, per germline (reference sequence). V was shortened by 0 bases and J by 1 base, with 16 bases between the two germline ends. The CDR3 contains 17 residues. The CDR3 DNA reads as TGTGCCAGCAGCTTGGATGGGCGGGGAGCCGCGAACACTGAAGCTTTCTTT. Protein product: CASSLDGRGAANTEAFF.

In its sample, this clone was seen once. This sequence joins TRBV2 and TRBJ1-1; D gene uncertain. Trimming stripped 8 bases from V and 3 bases from J, with 4 bases between. Per germline, CDR1 SNHLY and CDR2 FYNNEI. The CDR3 loop spans 10 amino acids. CDR3 nucleotide sequence: TGTGCCAGCGGCTACACTGAAGCTTTCTTT. It yields the protein CASGYTEAFF.

The rearrangement uses TRBV15 and TRBJ1-3, with D tentatively TRBD1 (5 bases). Trimming took 3 bases from V and 0 from J, leaving 21 bases between them. Looked up from germline, CDR1 is LNHNV and CDR2 is YYDKDF (reference sequence). This CDR3 is built from 19 residues. The CDR3 coding sequence is TGTGCCACCAGCAGTTCGAGACTTGGGGGGACGGTCTCTGGAAACACCATATATTTT. Encoded protein: CATSSSRLGGTVSGNTIYF.

This clone was seen once. This CDR3 reads CASGHDREVYSNQPQHF. The CDR3 DNA reads TGTGCCAGCGGACACGACAGGGAGGTCTATAGCAATCAGCCCCAGCATTTT. The gene calls are TRBV21-1 and TRBJ1-5; the table's D call, TRBD1, has no DNA check behind it. TRBV21-1 constitutes a pseudogene. The CDR3 is 17 residues long.

This clone was counted only a few times. This chain uses TRBV3-1 (or the pseudogene TRBV3-2) with TRBJ2-5; D tentatively reads TRBD1 or TRBD2 (7 bases each). Germline values: CDR1 LGHDT, CDR2 YNNKEL (reference sequence). The V end lost 2 bases, the J end lost 4 bases, and 11 bases lay between the germline ends. The CDR3 is 14 amino acids. The CDR3, as DNA: TGTGCCAGCAGCCAATCAGGGGGGGCAGAGACCCAGTACTTC. Amino acid sequence: CASSQSGGAETQYF.

The chain links TRBV6-6 to TRBJ1-5, with 9 bases matching TRBD1. The CDR3 is 15 amino acids. V dropped 2 bases and J dropped 6; count of bases not matched to a gene: 5. Germline CDR1 MNHNY, CDR2 SVGAGI (reference sequence). The CDR3, as DNA: TGTGCCAGCAGTTACCCGGACAGGGGAGGTCAGCCCCAGCATTTT. The encoded protein is CASSYPDRGGQPQHF.

The rearrangement joins TRBV29-1 to TRBJ1-2, with unresolved D. The CDR3 sequence is 11 residues long. Trimming removed 2 bases at V and 8 bases at J, with 9 bases between. CDR1 and CDR2 (germline): SQVTM, ANQGSEA. In DNA form, the CDR3 reads TGCAGCGTTGAAAGGACCGGAGGCTACACCTTC. This gives the protein CSVERTGGYTF.

This sequence joins TRBV25-1 and TRBJ1-1; D gene uncertain. Germline CDR1 and CDR2: MGHDK and SYGVNS. The V end was cut by 7 bases, the J end by 1 base, with 10 bases between. The CDR3 is 13 residues long. CDR3 in DNA: TGTGCCAGCACCGAAGGTACGAACACTGAAGCTTTCTTT. It codes for CASTEGTNTEAFF.

The J gene is TRBJ1-4, the V gene TRBV7-8; D is possibly TRBD1 (5 bases). The CDR3 consists of 14 residues. Germline CDR1 SGHVS, CDR2 FQNEAQ. The V end was cut by 1 base, the J end by 10 bases, with 13 bases between. The CDR3 nucleotides read TGTGCCAGCAGCTTAGGGGGAGACAGCGCAAAACTGTTTTTT. Translation: CASSLGGDSAKLFF. Supplemented by reference TRBV7-8 and TRBJ1-4, the full variable domain reads GAGVSQSPRYKVAKRGQDVALRCDPISGHVSLFWYQQALGQGPEFLTYFQNEAQLDKSGLPSDRFFAERPEGSVSTLKIQRTQQEDSAVYLCASSLGGDSAKLFFGSGTQLSVL.

This clone is a singleton in its sample. This sequence joins TRBV5-6 and TRBJ1-1, with 7 bases matching TRBD1. V gave up 3 bases and J gave up 6 bases; unmatched junction bases: 11. This CDR3 contains 15 residues. Germline values: CDR1 SGHDT, CDR2 YYEEEE. CDR3 residues: CASSSPLGRGAEAFF. CDR3 nucleotide sequence: TGTGCCAGCAGCTCCCCCCTCGGCAGGGGGGCTGAAGCTTTCTTT.

The chain links TRBV7-9 to TRBJ1-1; D is unresolved. CDR1 SEHNR and CDR2 FQNEAQ come from the germline V gene (reference sequence). This CDR3 has 12 amino acids. V dropped 5 bases and J dropped 10 bases, with 14 bases sitting between them. The CDR3 DNA reads TGTGCCAGCAGCCCCCCGAAGGGCGCAGCTTTCTTT. This encodes CASSPPKGAAFF.